This TCR beta chain emerged from a study of neurological immune-mediated disorders. Each TCR transcript was tagged with a 10-nucleotide random UMI during 5'RACE. In every sequencing run, more than 180 million TCR-beta sequences were generated from 15-18 subjects. TCRdb used MiXCR to reprocess the 5' RACE reads, holding one entry per CDR3 protein. The sample consists of 70,000 to 90,000 distinct CDR3 sequences, about 5.6% of them appearing once. Time point given: longitudinal time-point 2. The unsorted libraries were prepared from 2 million PBMCs (stored at -80 C). This clonotype was recorded at least ten times. Sequencing was done on a sample of PBMCs. The sequence came from a woman aged 60-75 years with multiple sclerosis.

The CDR3 coding sequence is TGTGCCAGCAGCACGGGCCGGGGCCGGGATTCACCCCTCCACTTT. It yields the protein CASSTGRGRDSPLHF. The chain uses TRBV7-6 and TRBJ1-6; tentatively, D is TRBD1 (5 bases). V lost 5 bases and J 8 bases, leaving 16 bases between the germline ends. From germline, CDR1 is SGHVS and CDR2 FNYEAQ. CDR3 length: 15 amino acids. Supplemented by reference TRBV7-6 and TRBJ1-6, the full variable domain reads GAGVSQSPRYKVTKRGQDVALRCDPISGHVSLYWYRQALGQGPEFLTYFNYEAQQDKSGLPNDRFSAERPEGSISTLTIQRTEQRDSAMYRCASSTGRGRDSPLHFGNGTRLTVT.